The 10 T cell receptor beta chains listed next were all sequenced from one sample in a study of blood T cell repertoires in COVID-19. Generated by immunoSEQ multiplex PCR, the TCRdb table keeps only in-frame clones and is missing some. Altogether more than 200,000 clones are present, around 82% being singletons, with the ten largest covering roughly 8.8%. Sequences were obtained from peripheral blood. The receptor source for this set is a woman aged 50 to 60 with acute or convalescent COVID-19.

The chain recombines TRBV21-1 with TRBJ2-7; the D segment call TRBD2 is taken from the table without a DNA check. TRBV21-1 is given as a pseudogene. This CDR3 has 11 amino acids. The CDR3 DNA reads as TGTGCCAGCAGCCCTAACTACGAGCAGTACTTC. This translates into CASSPNYEQYF.

J is TRBJ1-6 and V is TRBV19; 7 nucleotides agree with TRBD1. J gave up 14 bases and V 3 bases, and 10 bases lay outside the gene matches. CDR3 length equals 14 residues. Germline V gives CDR1 LNHDA, CDR2 SQIVND (reference sequence). CDR3 nucleotides: TGTGCCAGTAGTATCCCCTTGACAGGGAAGGCCCTCCACTTT. Protein product: CASSIPLTGKALHF.

Concerning this clone itself: Within the sample, other DNA sequences also encode this same CDR3. This chain joins TRBV5-1 and TRBJ1-5, with a weak D call TRBD1 (5 bases). The CDR3 length is 13 residues. V was pared by 0 bases and J by 7 bases, with 8 bases between. Germline CDR1 is SGHRS and CDR2 is YFSETQ. CDR3 bases: TGCGCCAGCAGCTTGGGACGGGGGCAGCCCCAGCATTTT. As protein: CASSLGRGQPQHF.

The chain links TRBV28 to TRBJ1-1; TRBD1 agrees at 7 bases. The CDR3 totals 17 residues. V lost 5 bases and J lost 0; bases outside the gene matches: 12. Germline CDR1 is MDHEN and CDR2 is SYDVKM. The CDR3 coding sequence is TGTGCCAGCAGTGGAATGAGACAGGGCGGTATGAACACTGAAGCTTTCTTT. This codes for CASSGMRQGGMNTEAFF.

The chain links TRBV29-1 to TRBJ1-1; possible D gene TRBD1, 6 bases. The germline CDR1 and CDR2 sequences are SQVTM and ANQGSEA. V was clipped by 7 bases and J by 1 base, with 16 bases between them. The CDR3 consists of 14 residues. CDR3 sequence: CSAQRTTGNTEAFF. The DNA of the CDR3 is TGCAGCGCCCAACGGACGACAGGGAACACTGAAGCTTTCTTT.

The V call is TRBV7-2, the J call TRBJ2-7; D is possibly TRBD1 (6 bases). CDR1 and CDR2 from the germline V gene are SGHTA and FQGNSA. The V end was cut by 4 bases, the J end by 4 bases, with 11 bases between. The CDR3 loop spans 13 amino acids. This CDR3 is CASSWDTVYEQYF. The CDR3 region has the DNA TGTGCCAGCAGCTGGGACACGGTTTACGAGCAGTACTTC.

The rearrangement links TRBV9 to TRBJ2-3; TRBD2 aligns across 9 bases. Germline assignment: CDR1 SGDLS and CDR2 YYNGEE. The CDR3 spans 16 residues. The trim removed 0 bases at V and 1 base at J, leaving 3 bases unmatched. CDR3 sequence (DNA): TGTGCCAGCAGCGTAGTTCGGACTAGCGGCACAGATACGCAGTATTTT. Translation gives CASSVVRTSGTDTQYF.

The chain is built from TRBV3-1 (or the pseudogene TRBV3-2) and TRBJ2-3; 15 bases align to TRBD2. After removal of 4 bases from V and 2 bases from J, the junction contained 7 bases not matched to a gene. Germline V gene lookup returns CDR1 LGHDT and CDR2 YNNKEL (reference sequence). This CDR3 region has 18 residues. CDR3 region: CASSLIGTSGGSTDTQYF. The CDR3 DNA sequence: TGTGCCAGCAGCCTCATAGGGACTAGCGGGGGGTCCACAGATACGCAGTATTTT.

The chain joins TRBV10-2 to TRBJ2-1; maybe TRBD2 (5 bases). V was shortened by 8 bases and J by 0 bases, with 11 bases between the two germline ends. Germline CDR1 reads WSHSY; CDR2 reads SAAADI. This CDR3 is built from 14 residues. The CDR3 protein is CASGVGSSYNEQFF. DNA of the CDR3: TGCGCCAGCGGGGTGGGGAGCTCCTACAATGAGCAGTTCTTC.

Concerning this clone: One end of the junction is discordant with germline, which a read error may explain. This chain connects TRBV27 to TRBJ2-7; 7 positions agree with TRBD1. Per the germline V gene, CDR1 is MNHEY and CDR2 is SMNVEV (reference sequence). This CDR3 has 11 residues. The CDR3 reads CASGLTGQRSF. DNA of the CDR3: TGTGCCAGCGGCTTGACGGGACAGCGGAGCTTC.